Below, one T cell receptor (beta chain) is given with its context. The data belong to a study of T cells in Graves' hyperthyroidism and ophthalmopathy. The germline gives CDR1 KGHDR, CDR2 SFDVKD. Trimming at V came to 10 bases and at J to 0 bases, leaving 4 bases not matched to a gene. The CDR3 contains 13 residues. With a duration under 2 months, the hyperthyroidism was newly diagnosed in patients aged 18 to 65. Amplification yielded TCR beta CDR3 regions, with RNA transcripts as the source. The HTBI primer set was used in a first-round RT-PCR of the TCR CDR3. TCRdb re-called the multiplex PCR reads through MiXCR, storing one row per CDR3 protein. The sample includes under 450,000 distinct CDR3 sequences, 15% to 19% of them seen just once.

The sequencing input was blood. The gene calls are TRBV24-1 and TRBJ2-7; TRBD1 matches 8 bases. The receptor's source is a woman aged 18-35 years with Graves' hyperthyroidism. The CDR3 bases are TGTGCCACTGAGGACAGGGACTCCTACGAGCAGTACTTC. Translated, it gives CATEDRDSYEQYF.